This T cell receptor (beta chain) was captured in a study of blood T cells in healthy people across ages. As regards this clonotype: Its specificity is not known.

Germline V CDR1 and CDR2: SGHTA, FQGNSA. This CDR3 has 15 residues. Deletions cut 5 bases from V and 6 bases from J, with 18 bases between. Study findings and constraints: It was not possible, with unsorted PBMCs, to conclusively compare naive and antigen-experienced cells. Relative to aged donors, long-lived donors carried more naive CD4+ cells and displayed higher diversity. Diversity estimates drawn from one million T cells were deemed underestimates.

Alongside a J-beta primer mix, a sample-barcoded 5' primer served in a second PCR lasting roughly 6 to 12 cycles. TCRdb analysed the 5' RACE reads with MiXCR anew, one entry per CDR3 protein. This table holds over 1,500,000 distinct CDR3 sequences, around 40% found once. Every sample gave at least 5 micrograms of total RNA when it was extracted. This receptor was taken from a human donor in good health. V usage is TRBV7-2 and J usage is TRBJ2-3; TRBD2 might be the D (5 bases). Sequencing used blood. CDR3 amino acids: CASSTSTPSVDTQYF. CDR3 DNA: TGTGCCAGCAGCACTAGTACCCCCTCTGTTGATACGCAGTATTTT. The variable domain in full, completed from reference TRBV7-2 and TRBJ2-3, reads GAGVSQSPSNKVTEKGKDVELRCDPISGHTALYWYRQSLGQGLEFLIYFQGNSAPDKSGLPSDRFSAERTGGSVSTLTIQRTQQEDSAVYLCASSTSTPSVDTQYFGPGTRLTVL.